The T cell receptor beta chain under discussion was sequenced for a study of blood T cell repertoires in COVID-19. Overall study context: From the United States, Italy and Spain came samples of acute and convalescent COVID-19. Sources were T cells, B-cell-depleted T cells, or PBMCs; the material itself was cDNA or gDNA.

Per the study methods: Estimates of nucleated cell counts were drawn from the amplification of reference gene primers. Sequenced by immunoSEQ multiplex PCR; TCRdb stores in-frame clones only, minus some. D and trimming were read from the DNA, whereas the V and J calls and clone size are those reported in that table. The profile shows roughly 260,000 clones, around 90% of them singletons. Sequenced: peripheral blood. This clonotype was sampled from a woman aged 50 to 60 who had recovered from COVID-19.

Written as DNA, the CDR3 is TGCGCCAGCAGCACCTACAGGAACACCGGGGAGCTGTTTTTT. Its protein is CASSTYRNTGELFF. The chain recombines TRBV5-1 with TRBJ2-2, with D uncertain. The germline V gene encodes CDR1 SGHRS and CDR2 YFSETQ. The length of the CDR3 is 14 residues. V was shortened by 4 bases and J by 1 base, with 8 bases between the two germline ends.